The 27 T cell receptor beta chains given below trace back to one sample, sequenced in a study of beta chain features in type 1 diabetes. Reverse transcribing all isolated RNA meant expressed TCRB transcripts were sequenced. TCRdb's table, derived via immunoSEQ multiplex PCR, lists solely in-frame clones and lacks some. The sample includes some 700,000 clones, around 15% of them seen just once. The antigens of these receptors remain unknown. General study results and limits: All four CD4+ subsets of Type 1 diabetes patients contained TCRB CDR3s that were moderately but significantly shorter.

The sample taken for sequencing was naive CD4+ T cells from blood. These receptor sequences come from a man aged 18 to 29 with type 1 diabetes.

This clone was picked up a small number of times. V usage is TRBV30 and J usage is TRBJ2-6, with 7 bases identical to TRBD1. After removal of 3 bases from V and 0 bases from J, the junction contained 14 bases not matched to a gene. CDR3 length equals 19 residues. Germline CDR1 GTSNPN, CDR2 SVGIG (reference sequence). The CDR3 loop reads CAWRNLLGQIRSGANVLTF. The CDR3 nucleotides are TGTGCCTGGAGGAACCTCCTGGGACAGATCCGCTCTGGGGCCAACGTCCTGACTTTC.

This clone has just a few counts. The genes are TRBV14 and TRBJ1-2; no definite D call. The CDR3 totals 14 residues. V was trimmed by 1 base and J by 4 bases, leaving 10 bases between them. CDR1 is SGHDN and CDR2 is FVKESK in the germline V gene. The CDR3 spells CASSQARGLYGYTF. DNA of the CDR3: TGTGCCAGCAGCCAAGCCCGAGGGCTCTATGGCTACACCTTC.

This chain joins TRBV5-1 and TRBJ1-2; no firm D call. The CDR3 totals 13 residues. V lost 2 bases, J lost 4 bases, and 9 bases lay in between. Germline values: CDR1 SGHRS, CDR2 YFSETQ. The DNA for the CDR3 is TGCGCCAGCAGCTTCGGGGAATTCTATGGCTACACCTTC. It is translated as CASSFGEFYGYTF.

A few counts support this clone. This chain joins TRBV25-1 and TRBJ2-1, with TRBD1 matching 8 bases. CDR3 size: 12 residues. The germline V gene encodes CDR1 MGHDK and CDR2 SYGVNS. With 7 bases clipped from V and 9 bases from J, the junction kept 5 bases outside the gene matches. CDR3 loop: CASKAGGFEQFF. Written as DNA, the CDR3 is TGTGCCAGCAAAGCAGGGGGCTTTGAGCAGTTCTTC.

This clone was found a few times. The CDR3 region is CASSKDRGPYEQYF. Here the CDR3 DNA reads TGTGCCAGTAGCAAGGACAGGGGGCCCTACGAGCAGTACTTC. V usage is TRBV19 and J usage is TRBJ2-7; 11 nucleotides line up with TRBD1. This CDR3 has 14 amino acids. V lost 6 bases and J lost 2; bases outside the gene matches: 3. Germline V CDR1 and CDR2: LNHDA, SQIVND (reference sequence). The whole variable domain, remainder taken from reference TRBV19 and TRBJ2-7, is DGGITQSPKYLFRKEGQNVTLSCEQNLNHDAMYWYRQDPGQGLRLIYYSQIVNDFQKGDIAEGYSVSREKKESFPLTVTSAQKNPTAFYLCASSKDRGPYEQYFGPGTRLTVT.

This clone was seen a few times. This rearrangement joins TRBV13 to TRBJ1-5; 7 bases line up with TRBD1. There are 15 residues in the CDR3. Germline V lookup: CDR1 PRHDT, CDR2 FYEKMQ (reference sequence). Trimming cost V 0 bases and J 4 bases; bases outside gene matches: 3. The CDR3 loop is CASSLGGTENQPQHF. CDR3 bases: TGTGCCAGCAGCTTAGGGGGGACAGAGAATCAGCCCCAGCATTTT.

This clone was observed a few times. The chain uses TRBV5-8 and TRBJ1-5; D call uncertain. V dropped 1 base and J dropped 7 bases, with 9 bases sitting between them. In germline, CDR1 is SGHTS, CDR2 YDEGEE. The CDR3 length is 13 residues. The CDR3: CASSLRSLQPQHF. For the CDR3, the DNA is TGTGCCAGCAGCTTGAGATCTCTACAGCCCCAGCATTTT.

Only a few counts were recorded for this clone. The CDR3 loop reads CASRGPRGYTGELFF. CDR3 nucleotides: TGTGCCAGCAGGGGTCCCAGGGGTTACACCGGGGAGCTGTTTTTT. The gene calls are TRBV28 and TRBJ2-2; TRBD1 might be the D (6 bases). Germline V gene data show CDR1 as MDHEN and CDR2 as SYDVKM. This CDR3 region has 15 residues. V was cut by 6 bases and J by 3 bases, with 14 bases left in between.

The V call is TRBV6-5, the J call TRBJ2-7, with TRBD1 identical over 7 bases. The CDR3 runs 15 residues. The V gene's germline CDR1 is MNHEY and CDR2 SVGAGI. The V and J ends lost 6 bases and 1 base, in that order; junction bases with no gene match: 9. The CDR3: CASRRSGQLSYEQYF. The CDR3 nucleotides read TGTGCCAGCAGGCGGTCGGGACAGCTGTCCTACGAGCAGTACTTC.

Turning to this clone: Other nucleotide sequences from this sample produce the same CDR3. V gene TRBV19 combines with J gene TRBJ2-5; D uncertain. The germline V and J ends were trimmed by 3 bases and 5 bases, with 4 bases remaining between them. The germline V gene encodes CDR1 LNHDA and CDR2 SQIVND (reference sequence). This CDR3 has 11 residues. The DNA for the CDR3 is TGTGCCAGTAGTATTCGGGAGACCCAGTACTTC. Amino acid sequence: CASSIRETQYF.

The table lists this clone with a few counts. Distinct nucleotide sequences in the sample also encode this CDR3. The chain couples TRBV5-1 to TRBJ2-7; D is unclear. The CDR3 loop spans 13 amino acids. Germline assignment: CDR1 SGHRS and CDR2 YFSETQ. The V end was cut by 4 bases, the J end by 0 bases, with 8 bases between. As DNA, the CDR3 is TGCGCCAGCAGCCCAGACAACTCCTACGAGCAGTACTTC. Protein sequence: CASSPDNSYEQYF.

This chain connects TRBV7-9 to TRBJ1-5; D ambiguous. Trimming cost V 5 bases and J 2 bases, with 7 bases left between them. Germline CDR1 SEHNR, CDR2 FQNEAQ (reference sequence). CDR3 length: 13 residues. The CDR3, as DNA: TGTGCCAGCAGCCCTGACGGCAATCAGCCCCAGCATTTT. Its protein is CASSPDGNQPQHF.

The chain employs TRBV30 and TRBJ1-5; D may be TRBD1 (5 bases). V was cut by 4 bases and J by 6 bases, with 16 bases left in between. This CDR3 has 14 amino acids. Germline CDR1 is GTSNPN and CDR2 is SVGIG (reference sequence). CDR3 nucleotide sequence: TGTGCCTGGAACTTGGATTCTGGGACTCAGCCCCAGCATTTT. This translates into CAWNLDSGTQPQHF.

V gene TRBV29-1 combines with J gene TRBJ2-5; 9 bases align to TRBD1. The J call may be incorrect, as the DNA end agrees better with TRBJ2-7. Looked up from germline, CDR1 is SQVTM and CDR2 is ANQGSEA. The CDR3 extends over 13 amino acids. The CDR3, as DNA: TGCAGCGTCCAAGACAGGGGGAATTACGAGCAGTACTTC. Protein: CSVQDRGNYEQYF.

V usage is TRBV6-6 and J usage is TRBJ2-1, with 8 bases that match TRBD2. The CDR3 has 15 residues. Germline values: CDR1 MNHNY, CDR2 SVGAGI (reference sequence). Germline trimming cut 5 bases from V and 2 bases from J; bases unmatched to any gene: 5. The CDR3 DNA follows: TGTGCCAGCAGTCCCGGGGGGGGCCCCTACAATGAGCAGTTCTTC. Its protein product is CASSPGGGPYNEQFF.

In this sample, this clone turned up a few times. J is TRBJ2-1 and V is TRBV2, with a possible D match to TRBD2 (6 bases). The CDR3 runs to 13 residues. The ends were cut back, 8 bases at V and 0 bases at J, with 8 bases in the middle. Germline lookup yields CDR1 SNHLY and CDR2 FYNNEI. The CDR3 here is CASQGGSYNEQFF. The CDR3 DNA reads TGTGCCAGCCAGGGAGGCTCCTACAATGAGCAGTTCTTC.

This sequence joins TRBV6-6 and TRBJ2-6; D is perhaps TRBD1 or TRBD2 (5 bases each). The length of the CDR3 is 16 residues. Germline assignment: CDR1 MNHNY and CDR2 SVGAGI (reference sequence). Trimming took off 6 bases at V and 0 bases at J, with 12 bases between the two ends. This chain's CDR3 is CASRGRAGSGANVLTF. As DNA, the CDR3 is TGTGCCAGCAGGGGACGCGCGGGCTCTGGGGCCAACGTCCTGACTTTC.

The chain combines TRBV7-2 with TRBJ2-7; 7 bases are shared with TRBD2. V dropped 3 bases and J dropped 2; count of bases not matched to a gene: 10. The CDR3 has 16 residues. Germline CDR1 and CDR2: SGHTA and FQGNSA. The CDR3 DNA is TGTGCCAGCAGCTTGGGGAGCGGGGAACCTCCCTACGAGCAGTACTTC. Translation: CASSLGSGEPPYEQYF.

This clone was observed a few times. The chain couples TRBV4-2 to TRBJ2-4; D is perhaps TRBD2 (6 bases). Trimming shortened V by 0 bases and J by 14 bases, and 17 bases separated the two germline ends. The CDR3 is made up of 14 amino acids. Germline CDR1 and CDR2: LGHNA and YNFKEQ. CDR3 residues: CASSQDRTRDSEYF. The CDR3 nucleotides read TGTGCCAGCAGCCAAGATAGGACCCGGGACTCAGAGTACTTC.

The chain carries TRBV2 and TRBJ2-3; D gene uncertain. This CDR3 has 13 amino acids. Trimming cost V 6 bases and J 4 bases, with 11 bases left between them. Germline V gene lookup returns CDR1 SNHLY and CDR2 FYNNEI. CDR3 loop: CASSRPMPDTQYF. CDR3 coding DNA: TGTGCCAGCAGCCGGCCCATGCCAGATACGCAGTATTTT. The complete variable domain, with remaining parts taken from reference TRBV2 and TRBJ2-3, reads EPEVTQTPSHQVTQMGQEVILRCVPISNHLYFYWYRQILGQKVEFLVSFYNNEISEKSEIFDDQFSVERPDGSNFTLKIRSTKLEDSAMYFCASSRPMPDTQYFGPGTRLTVL.

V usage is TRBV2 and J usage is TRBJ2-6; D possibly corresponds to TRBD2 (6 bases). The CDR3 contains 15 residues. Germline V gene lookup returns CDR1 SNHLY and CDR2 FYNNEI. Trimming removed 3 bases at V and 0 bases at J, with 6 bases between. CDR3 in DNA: TGTGCCAGCAGTGAGGACTACTCTGGGGCCAACGTCCTGACTTTC. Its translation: CASSEDYSGANVLTF.

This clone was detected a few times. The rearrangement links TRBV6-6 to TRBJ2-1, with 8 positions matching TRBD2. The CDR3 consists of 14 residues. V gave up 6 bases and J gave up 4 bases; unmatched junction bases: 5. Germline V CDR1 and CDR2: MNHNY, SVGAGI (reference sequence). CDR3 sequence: CASSHPGGYNEQFF. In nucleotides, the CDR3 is TGTGCCAGCAGCCATCCGGGGGGGTACAATGAGCAGTTCTTC.

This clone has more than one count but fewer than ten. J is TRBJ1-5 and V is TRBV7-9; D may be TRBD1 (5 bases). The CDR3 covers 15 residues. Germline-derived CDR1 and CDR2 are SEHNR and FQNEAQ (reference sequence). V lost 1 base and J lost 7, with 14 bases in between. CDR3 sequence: CASSLVGGEGQPQHF. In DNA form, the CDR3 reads TGTGCCAGCAGCTTAGTGGGGGGAGAAGGACAGCCCCAGCATTTT.

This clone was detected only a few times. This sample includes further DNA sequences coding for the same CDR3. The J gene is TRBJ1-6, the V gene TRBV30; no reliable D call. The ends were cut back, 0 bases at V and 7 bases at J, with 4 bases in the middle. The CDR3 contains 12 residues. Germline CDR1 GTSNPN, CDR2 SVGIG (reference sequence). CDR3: CAWSVGNSPLHF. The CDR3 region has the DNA TGTGCCTGGAGTGTCGGAAATTCACCCCTCCACTTT.

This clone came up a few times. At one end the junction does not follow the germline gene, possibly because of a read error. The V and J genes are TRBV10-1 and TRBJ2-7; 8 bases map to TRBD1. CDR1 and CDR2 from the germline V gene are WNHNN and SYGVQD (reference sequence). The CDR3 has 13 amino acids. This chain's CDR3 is CASSESTRGRGHF. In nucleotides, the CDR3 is TGCGCCAGCAGTGAGTCGACTCGCGGCAGGGGGCACTTC.

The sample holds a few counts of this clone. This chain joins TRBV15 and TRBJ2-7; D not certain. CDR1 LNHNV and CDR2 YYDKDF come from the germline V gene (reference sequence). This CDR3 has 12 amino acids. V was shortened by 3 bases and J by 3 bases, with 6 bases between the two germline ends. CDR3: CATSRPFYEQYF. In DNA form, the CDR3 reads TGTGCCACCAGCAGGCCCTTCTACGAGCAGTACTTC.

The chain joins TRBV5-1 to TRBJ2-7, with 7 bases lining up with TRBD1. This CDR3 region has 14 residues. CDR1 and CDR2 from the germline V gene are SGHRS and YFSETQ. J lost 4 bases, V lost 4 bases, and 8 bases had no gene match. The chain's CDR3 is CASSPQTGQYEQYF. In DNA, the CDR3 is TGCGCCAGCAGCCCCCAGACAGGGCAATACGAGCAGTACTTC.